The present T cell receptor beta chain was sequenced within a study of blood T cell repertoires in COVID-19. Overall study context: There were acute and convalescent COVID-19 samples, and they came from the United States, Italy and Spain. The cDNA or gDNA used as material had been derived from T cells, B-cell-depleted T cells, or PBMCs.

V lost 3 bases to trimming and J lost 0 bases; unmatched junction nucleotides: 19. Germline lookup yields CDR1 LGHDT and CDR2 YNNKEL (reference sequence). The CDR3 is 21 amino acids. In the study's own analysis: Using reference gene primer amplification, nucleated cell counts were estimated. This table comes from immunoSEQ multiplex PCR, and its TCRdb copy is limited to in-frame clones, with some not included. That table is the source of V, J and clone size, and D and trimming were worked out from the DNA. This table holds 340,000 or so clones, approximately 82% found once. Sequencing was performed on peripheral blood. This clonotype originated in a man aged 25 to 40 with active or convalescent COVID-19. The genes are TRBV3-1 (or the pseudogene TRBV3-2) and TRBJ1-5; 8 bases align to TRBD1. The DNA of the CDR3 is TGTGCCAGCAGCCATCCCTCACCGAACCGGGACAGGCCATATAGCAATCAGCCCCAGCATTTT. As protein: CASSHPSPNRDRPYSNQPQHF.